This T cell receptor (beta chain) was sequenced during a study of graft-versus-host responses after intestinal transplantation. Sequencing used immunoSEQ multiplex PCR; TCRdb keeps in-frame clones, though not all of them. The table has some 97,000 clones, about 90% seen once. About this clone itself: Its cognate antigen is unknown.

The ends lost 3 bases at V and 7 bases at J; junction bases unmatched: 7. Germline CDR1 is LNHNV and CDR2 is YYDKDF (reference sequence). The CDR3 loop spans 15 amino acids. General study points: Allografts carried high graft-versus-host to host-versus-graft clonal ratios in patients having graft-donor T cell macrochimerism.

This chain connects TRBV15 to TRBJ1-2; 11 bases map to TRBD1. This specimen was unstimulated CD4+ T cells sorted from spleen or lymph node cells, taken before transplant. This sequence originates from a human donor who was the organ donor for an intestinal transplant. The CDR3 sequence is CATSSSGQGAGGYTF. CDR3 DNA: TGTGCCACCAGCAGTTCTGGACAGGGGGCAGGTGGCTACACCTTC.